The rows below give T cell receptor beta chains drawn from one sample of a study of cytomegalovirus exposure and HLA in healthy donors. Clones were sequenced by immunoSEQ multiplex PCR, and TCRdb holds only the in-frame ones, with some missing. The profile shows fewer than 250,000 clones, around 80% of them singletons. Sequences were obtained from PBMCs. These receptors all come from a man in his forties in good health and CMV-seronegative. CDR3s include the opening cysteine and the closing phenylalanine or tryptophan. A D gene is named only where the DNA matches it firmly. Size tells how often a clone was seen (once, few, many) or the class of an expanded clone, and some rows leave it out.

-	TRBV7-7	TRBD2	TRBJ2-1	CASSLALADLSSYNEQFF	TGTGCCAGCAGCTTAGCCCTAGCGGACCTGAGCTCCTACAATGAGCAGTTCTTC
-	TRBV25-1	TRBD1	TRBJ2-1	CASSEAQGAYNEQFF	TGTGCCAGCAGTGAAGCACAGGGGGCCTACAATGAGCAGTTCTTC
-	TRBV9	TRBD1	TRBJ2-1	CASSVSGTEYNEQFF	TGTGCCAGCAGCGTTTCCGGGACAGAATACAATGAGCAGTTCTTC
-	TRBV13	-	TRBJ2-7	CASSPFKGVGSYEQYF	TGTGCCAGCAGCCCTTTCAAGGGAGTGGGGTCCTACGAGCAGTACTTC
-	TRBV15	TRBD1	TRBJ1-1	CATRVGQGLYTEAFF	TGTGCCACCAGGGTCGGACAGGGGCTGTACACTGAAGCTTTCTTT
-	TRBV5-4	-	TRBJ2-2	CASSQGGHGELFF	TGTGCCAGCAGCCAGGGGGGACACGGGGAGCTGTTTTTT
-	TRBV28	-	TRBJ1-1	CASRPDRKTEAFF	TGTGCCAGCAGGCCTGACAGGAAGACTGAAGCTTTCTTT
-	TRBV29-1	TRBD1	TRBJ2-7	CSVEDPRGQGYEQYF	TGCAGCGTTGAAGACCCCCGGGGACAGGGTTACGAGCAGTACTTC
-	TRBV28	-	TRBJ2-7	CASSFRGVVSEQYF	TGTGCCAGCAGTTTTCGGGGAGTTGTTTCCGAGCAGTACTTC
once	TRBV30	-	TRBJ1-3	CAWSLGATGNTIYF	TGTGCCTGGAGTTTAGGGGCAACTGGAAACACCATATATTTT
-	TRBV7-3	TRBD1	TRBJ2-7	CASSLMGQPPYEQYF	TGTGCCAGCAGCTTAATGGGACAGCCTCCTTACGAGCAGTACTTC
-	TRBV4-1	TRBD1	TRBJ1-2	CASSRSPGTGVTNYGYTF	TGCGCCAGCAGCCGCAGTCCCGGGACAGGGGTGACTAACTATGGCTACACCTTC
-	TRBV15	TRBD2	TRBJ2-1	CATSRGTSGPYNEQFF	TGTGCCACCAGCAGAGGGACTAGCGGGCCGTACAATGAGCAGTTCTTC
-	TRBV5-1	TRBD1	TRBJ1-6	CASSLAGQAMGSPLHF	TGCGCCAGCAGCTTGGCTGGACAGGCGATGGGTTCACCCCTCCACTTT
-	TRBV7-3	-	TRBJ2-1	CASSLGFTGRDAQFF	TGTGCCAGCAGCTTAGGGTTTACGGGAAGAGACGCCCAGTTCTTC
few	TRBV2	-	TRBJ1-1	CASSRQYTEAFF	TGTGCCAGCAGTAGACAGTACACTGAAGCTTTCTTT
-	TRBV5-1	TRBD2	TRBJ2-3	CASSPPGRGTDTQYF	TGCGCCAGCAGCCCTCCCGGGAGGGGGACAGATACGCAGTATTTT
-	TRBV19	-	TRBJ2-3	CASSISLAADTQYF	TGTGCCAGTAGTATATCACTAGCTGCAGATACGCAGTATTTT
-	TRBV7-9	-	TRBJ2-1	CASSPGQAGKFF	TGTGCCAGCAGCCCGGGACAAGCAGGGAAGTTCTTC
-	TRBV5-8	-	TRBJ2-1	CASSSRVAAYNEQFF	TGTGCCAGCAGCTCCAGGGTGGCTGCCTACAATGAGCAGTTCTTC
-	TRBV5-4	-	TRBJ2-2	CASSLALRTGELFF	TGTGCCAGCAGCTTGGCCCTTAGGACTGGGGAGCTGTTTTTT
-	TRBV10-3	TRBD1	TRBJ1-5	CAISEGGQGGNQPQHF	TGTGCCATCAGTGAGGGGGGACAGGGTGGCAATCAGCCCCAGCATTTT
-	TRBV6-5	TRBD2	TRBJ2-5	CASSYALAAQETQYF	TGTGCCAGCAGTTACGCGCTAGCGGCACAAGAGACCCAGTACTTC
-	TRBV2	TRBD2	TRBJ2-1	CASSGSSGGTLGQFF	TGTGCCAGCAGTGGCAGTAGCGGGGGGACCCTGGGGCAGTTCTTC
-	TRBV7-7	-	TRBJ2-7	CASSGHALKYF	TGTGCCAGCAGTGGGCACGCCCTGAAGTACTTC
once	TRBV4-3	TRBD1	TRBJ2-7	CASSQAGTGGLEQYF	TGCGCCAGCAGCCAAGCTGGGACAGGGGGCTTGGAGCAGTACTTC